One and the same sample provided the 9 T cell receptor beta chains below, sequenced in a study of control samples from healthy donors and cancer patients. Using immunoSEQ multiplex PCR, the repertoire was profiled, and TCRdb retains in-frame clones only, with some absent. The sample records about 41,000 clones, around 94% being singletons. The material sequenced was blood. The source of these receptors is a man in his sixties in good health.

This chain uses TRBV19 with TRBJ1-5; 9 bases are shared with TRBD1. CDR1 is LNHDA and CDR2 is SQIVND in the germline V gene (reference sequence). This CDR3 spans 16 amino acids. The V gene end was trimmed by 0 bases and the J gene end by 3 bases; junction bases not matched to a gene: 3. The CDR3 coding sequence is TGTGCCAGTAGTATAGAAGACAGGGGGTACAATCAGCCCCAGCATTTT. Residues: CASSIEDRGYNQPQHF.

The chain combines TRBV7-2 with TRBJ2-3; D is undetermined. CDR1 and CDR2 (germline): SGHTA, FQGNSA. This CDR3 has 11 amino acids. The V gene lost 5 bases and the J gene lost 9 bases, with 9 bases spanning the gap. CDR3 sequence: CASSPSTTQYF. The CDR3 coding sequence is TGTGCCAGCAGCCCTAGTACAACGCAGTATTTT.

The chain employs TRBV9 and TRBJ2-2; 7 bases line up with TRBD1. V shed 0 bases, J shed 5 bases, and the junction held 10 bases outside the gene matches. The CDR3 loop spans 17 amino acids. Germline V gives CDR1 SGDLS, CDR2 YYNGEE. CDR3 protein: CASSVGAGTVLTGELFF. The CDR3 DNA sequence: TGTGCCAGCAGCGTAGGAGCCGGGACAGTTTTGACCGGGGAGCTGTTTTTT.

The gene calls are TRBV5-1 and TRBJ2-2; 8 nucleotides agree with TRBD2. The CDR3 sequence is 16 residues long. Germline-derived CDR1 and CDR2 are SGHRS and YFSETQ. The ends lost 1 base at V and 1 base at J; junction bases unmatched: 3. The DNA for the CDR3 is TGCGCCAGCAGCTTGTCGGGGACTAGGAACACCGGGGAGCTGTTTTTT. Residues: CASSLSGTRNTGELFF.

The rearrangement joins TRBV6-4 to TRBJ1-1; tentatively, D is TRBD1 (6 bases). V dropped 6 bases and J dropped 4 bases, with 15 bases sitting between them. The germline gives CDR1 MRHNA, CDR2 SNTAGT. This CDR3 comprises 14 residues. The CDR3 DNA sequence: TGTGCCAGCAGCACAGGGCCGGAGTCCACTGAAGCTTTCTTT. This codes for CASSTGPESTEAFF.

V and J are TRBV18 and TRBJ2-2; TRBD1 agrees at 9 bases. Unmatched junction bases numbered 11, after V lost 6 bases and J lost 6 bases. The germline gives CDR1 KGHSH, CDR2 LQKENI. This CDR3 spans 16 amino acids. DNA for the CDR3: TGTGCCAGCTCGCCTAGGACAGGGGCTACTCCCGGGGAGCTGTTTTTT. Its protein product is CASSPRTGATPGELFF. Full variable domain (rest looked up from reference TRBV18 and TRBJ2-2): NAGVMQNPRHLVRRRGQEARLRCSPMKGHSHVYWYRQLPEEGLKFMVYLQKENIIDESGMPKERFSAEFPKEGPSILRIQQVVRGDSAAYFCASSPRTGATPGELFFGEGSRLTVL.

The V gene is TRBV11-2, the J gene TRBJ2-2; no firm D call. Per germline, CDR1 SGHAT and CDR2 FQNNGV. The CDR3 has 14 residues. V was cut by 0 bases and J by 5 bases, with 7 bases left in between. The CDR3 loop reads CASSLDMGTGELFF. CDR3 sequence (DNA): TGTGCCAGCAGCTTAGATATGGGAACCGGGGAGCTGTTTTTT.

The chain has TRBV10-3 and TRBJ2-1; 9 bases line up with TRBD2. Germline CDR1 ENHRY, CDR2 SYGVKD. The CDR3 contains 12 residues. The ends lost 2 bases at V and 11 bases at J; junction bases unmatched: 1. CDR3 loop: CAISEASGKQFF. For the CDR3, the DNA is TGTGCCATCAGTGAGGCTAGCGGGAAGCAGTTCTTC.

The chain uses TRBV28 and TRBJ2-6, with 9 bases lining up with TRBD1. The length of the CDR3 is 19 residues. The V gene end was trimmed by 6 bases and the J gene end by 1 base; junction bases not matched to a gene: 13. Germline V gene lookup returns CDR1 MDHEN and CDR2 SYDVKM. The CDR3 sequence: CASRMTSGQGHSGANVLTF. As DNA, the CDR3 is TGTGCCAGCAGGATGACTTCGGGACAGGGCCATTCTGGGGCCAACGTCCTGACTTTC.